Listed below are T cell receptor beta chains from one sample, sequenced in a study of blood T cells in healthy people across ages. TCRdb redid the calling of the 5' RACE reads with MiXCR, one entry per CDR3 protein. The sample shows hundreds of thousands of distinct CDR3 sequences, 25% of them seen only once. The same data also went into a second study, on T cells of mothers and their children.

The specimen was blood. Source of these receptors: a boy aged 5 to 17 in good health. The CDR3 runs from the conserved cysteine through the conserved F or W. D genes are given only for firm matches. Clone size is given for some rows only: seen once, a few or many times, or a class if the clone is expanded.

J gene	clone size	D gene	CDR3 length	V gene	CDR3 DNA	CDR3 protein
TRBJ2-1	few	-	19	TRBV3-1	TGTGCCAGCAGCCAAGATAAGGGACCGGGACTCCCATCCTACAATGAGCAGTTCTTC	CASSQDKGPGLPSYNEQFF
TRBJ2-5	-	TRBD2	16	TRBV5-1	TGCGCCAGCAGCTTGGAATCTAGCGGGATCCAAGAGACCCAGTACTTC	CASSLESSGIQETQYF
TRBJ2-1	few	-	12	TRBV10-3	TGTGCCATCAGGGGGGACCTGAGTGTGTCGTTCTTC	CAIRGDLSVSFF
TRBJ1-1	-	-	13	TRBV7-3	TGTGCCAGCAGCGGGACGGCATCTGGTGAAGCTTTCTTT	CASSGTASGEAFF
TRBJ2-7	few	TRBD1	13	TRBV20-1	TGCAGTGCTAGAGACACAGGGGTCTACGAGCAGTACTTC	CSARDTGVYEQYF
TRBJ2-5	-	TRBD1	12	TRBV20-1	TGCAGTGCCCACACAGGGGCGGAGACCCAGTACTTC	CSAHTGAETQYF
TRBJ2-2	few	-	16	TRBV4-1	TGCGCCAGCAGCCAAGAATCCCAGACCTACACCGGGGAGCTGTTTTTT	CASSQESQTYTGELFF
TRBJ2-2	-	TRBD2	18	TRBV27	TGTGCCAGCAGTTTATCGGAAATAGCGGGATTGGTTCTCGGGGAGCTGTTTTTT	CASSLSEIAGLVLGELFF
TRBJ2-3	-	TRBD1	16	TRBV7-7	TGTGCTAGCAGCTTAGCAACAGGGGGCCTCACAGATACGCAGTATTTT	CASSLATGGLTDTQYF
TRBJ2-4	-	TRBD1	15	TRBV27	TGTGCCAGCAGTTCGGGGACAGACCTCAAAAACATTCAGTACTTC	CASSSGTDLKNIQYF
TRBJ2-7	-	TRBD2	17	TRBV5-5	TGTGCCAGCAGCCCTCCGGGACTAGCGGGAGGGGGCTACGAGCAGTACTTC	CASSPPGLAGGGYEQYF
TRBJ2-1	few	TRBD2	14	TRBV6-5	TGTGCCAGCAGAGCTAGCGGGGGGGACAATGAGCAGTTCTTC	CASRASGGDNEQFF
TRBJ2-5	few	-	12	TRBV29-1	TGCAGCGTTGGGGGGGACCATTGGGCCCAGTACTTC	CSVGGDHWAQYF
TRBJ2-7	-	TRBD2	13	TRBV20-1	TGCAGTGGGAGGCGGGAGGGCCTCTACGAGCAGTACTTC	CSGRREGLYEQYF
TRBJ2-3	-	-	13	TRBV15	TGTGCCACCAGCAGAGATCTTAGGGATACGCAGTATTTT	CATSRDLRDTQYF
TRBJ2-1	-	-	14	TRBV15	TGTGCCACGGGGACTGGCGGGACCTACAATGAGCAGTTCTTC	CATGTGGTYNEQFF
TRBJ2-2	-	-	20	TRBV9	TGTGCCAGCAGCGACAACACTAGGAGCGAACGTAATCCGAACACCGGGGAGCTGTTTTTT	CASSDNTRSERNPNTGELFF
TRBJ1-5	few	-	18	TRBV28	TGTGCCAGCGGTCGCCCGGGGGGCAGGAGAACGAGCAATCAGCCCCAGCATTTT	CASGRPGGRRTSNQPQHF
TRBJ2-7	many	-	11	TRBV28	TGTGCCAGCAGCGCCTACTACGAGCAGTACTTC	CASSAYYEQYF
TRBJ1-2	few	-	17	TRBV6-1	TGTGCCAGCAGTCCCTCCGGGACGGAAAACGGCCGCTATGGCTACACCTTC	CASSPSGTENGRYGYTF
TRBJ2-5	-	-	15	TRBV28	TGTGCCAGCAGTTTAGGATCAGGGGGGCAGGAGACCCAGTACTTC	CASSLGSGGQETQYF
TRBJ2-3	few	-	13	TRBV20-1	TGCAGTGCTAGAGATAATTTGGCGGATACGCAGTATTTT	CSARDNLADTQYF
TRBJ2-1	-	TRBD2	16	TRBV2	TGTGCCAGCAGTGACCCTAGCGGACCTTCCTACAATGAGCAGTTCTTC	CASSDPSGPSYNEQFF
TRBJ1-2	-	-	12	TRBV20-1	TGCAGTGCTAGAGAAGGGGCGGGAGGCTACACCTTC	CSAREGAGGYTF
TRBJ2-7	few	-	15	TRBV24-1	TGTGCCACCAGTGATGCACGGGTTGGATCCTACGAGCAGTACTTC	CATSDARVGSYEQYF
TRBJ2-7	-	-	14	TRBV15	TGTGCCACCAGCAGAGTGGGGACCAACTACGAGCAGTACTTC	CATSRVGTNYEQYF
TRBJ2-5	-	-	15	TRBV12-5	TGTGCTAGTGGTTTGGGCGACAGGTTCCAAGAGATCCAGTACTTC	CASGLGDRFQEIQYF
TRBJ2-3	-	-	16	TRBV7-2	TGTGCCAGCAGCTCCATACAGGGTTACATCACAGATACGCAGTATTTT	CASSSIQGYITDTQYF
TRBJ2-4	-	TRBD1	13	TRBV29-1	TGCAGCGTTGCCCGGACAGGGGTGGACATTCAGTACTTC	CSVARTGVDIQYF
TRBJ2-5	-	-	17	TRBV4-1	TGCGCCAGCAGCCAAGTTTTGGGCGGCACTAGCTTGGAGACCCAGTACTTC	CASSQVLGGTSLETQYF
TRBJ2-1	-	-	22	TRBV12-3/TRBV12-4	TGTGCCAGCAGTCTCCTGCTGGGAATCGGCAGGGACGGGGGCTCTAGGTGGGGTGAGCAGTTCTTC	CASSLLLGIGRDGGSRWGEQFF
TRBJ2-1	many	TRBD2	13	TRBV29-1	TGCAGCGTGACTAGCGGGAGATACAATGAGCAGTTCTTC	CSVTSGRYNEQFF
TRBJ1-4	-	-	15	TRBV4-3	TGCGCCAGCAGCCAAGAGGCTGGTTTTAATGAAAAACTGTTTTTT	CASSQEAGFNEKLFF
TRBJ2-7	few	-	15	TRBV5-1	TGCGCCAGCAGCTTGGACTCTGGACACAAATACGAGCAGTACTTC	CASSLDSGHKYEQYF
TRBJ2-5	few	TRBD1	15	TRBV5-5	TGTGCCAGCAGCAAGGGACAGGGGGCACAAGAGACCCAGTACTTC	CASSKGQGAQETQYF
TRBJ2-7	few	TRBD2	15	TRBV16	TGTGCCAGCAGCCCTACTCCGGGAGGCTCCTACGAGCAGTACTTC	CASSPTPGGSYEQYF
TRBJ1-1	few	-	15	TRBV7-9	TGTGCCAGCAGCTTCCTTGACGACGGGAACACTGAAGCTTTCTTT	CASSFLDDGNTEAFF
TRBJ2-7	few	-	13	TRBV20-1	TGCAGTCTCGCTAGGGGCAGTACCTACGAGCAGTACTTC	CSLARGSTYEQYF
TRBJ2-1	-	-	11	TRBV20-1	TGCAGTGGGTATAGCAACAATGAGCAGTTCTTC	CSGYSNNEQFF
TRBJ2-7	few	TRBD1	16	TRBV4-1	TGCGCCAGCAGCCAAGATAAGGTTTTGGACAGGGACGAGCAGTACTTC	CASSQDKVLDRDEQYF
TRBJ1-1	-	-	15	TRBV27	TGTGCCAGCAGTCCCTCGGGGCGGTTGAACACTGAAGCTTTCTTT	CASSPSGRLNTEAFF
TRBJ1-2	-	-	12	TRBV7-2	TGTGCCAGCAGGACATTTGGCTATGGCTACACCTTC	CASRTFGYGYTF
TRBJ2-5	few	-	14	TRBV12-3/TRBV12-4	TGTGCCAGCAGTTACCCAGGGATCCAAGAGACCCAGTACTTC	CASSYPGIQETQYF
TRBJ2-5	-	TRBD2	15	TRBV11-3	TGTGCCAGCAGTCCTGCCCTAGCGGAACAAGAGACCCAGTACTTC	CASSPALAEQETQYF
TRBJ2-3	-	-	13	TRBV20-1	TGCAGTGCCGACTACCACAACACAGATACGCAGTATTTT	CSADYHNTDTQYF
TRBJ2-5	once	-	13	TRBV11-3	TGTGCCAGCAGCCGAGAGGGAATCGAGACCCAGTACTTC	CASSREGIETQYF
TRBJ1-4	-	TRBD1	15	TRBV5-1	TGCGCCAGCAGCTTGGGACAGGGGTCAGATGAAAAACTGTTTTTT	CASSLGQGSDEKLFF
TRBJ2-5	few	TRBD1	15	TRBV9	TGCGCCAGCAGCCCCTCCGGGACAGGGGCAGAGACCCAGTACTTC	CASSPSGTGAETQYF
TRBJ1-1	-	-	14	TRBV4-1	TGCGCCAGCAGCCACCGACCCGGGGGCACTGAAGCTTTCTTT	CASSHRPGGTEAFF
TRBJ2-7	few	TRBD2	13	TRBV20-1	TGCAGTGCTAGAATAGCGGGAGGGGGCGAGCAGTACTTC	CSARIAGGGEQYF
TRBJ1-2	-	-	11	TRBV4-1	TGCGCCAGTACGGACGGAGGGGGCTACACCTTC	CASTDGGGYTF
TRBJ2-3	few	-	15	TRBV20-1	TGCAGTGCTAGCGTCCACGGAGGATTCACAGATACGCAGTATTTT	CSASVHGGFTDTQYF
TRBJ2-7	-	-	15	TRBV27	TGTGCCAGCAGGTGGACAACAGGGATACCCTACGAGCAGTACTTC	CASRWTTGIPYEQYF
TRBJ2-1	-	-	14	TRBV20-1	TGCAGTGCTAGCAGTCAGAGCTCCTACAATGAGCAGTTCTTC	CSASSQSSYNEQFF
TRBJ2-6	-	-	12	TRBV6-6	TGTGCCAGCTTTACCGGGGCCAACGTCCTGACTTTC	CASFTGANVLTF
TRBJ2-2	-	TRBD2	14	TRBV15	TGTGCCACCAGCAGAGTCCGGGGGGCCGGGGAGCTGTTTTTT	CATSRVRGAGELFF
TRBJ2-1	few	-	14	TRBV12-3/TRBV12-4	TGTGCCAGCTCTACCGGGGGCTCCTACAATGAGCAGTTCTTC	CASSTGGSYNEQFF
TRBJ2-5	few	-	13	TRBV28	TGTGCCAGCAGTCCGCTAGCGCGGGAGACCCAGTACTTC	CASSPLARETQYF